The 11 T cell receptor beta chains below all came from one sample that was sequenced in a study of shared clonotypes between healthy human individuals. Libraries were prepared by immunoSEQ multiplex PCR; TCRdb keeps only in-frame clonotypes and omits some of them. The sample lists nearly 1 million clones, around three quarters occurring once. The sample taken for sequencing was memory CD4+ T cells sorted from blood. Documented subset: CD45RA-negative fraction. These receptors all stem from a man aged 18 to 30 in good health.

The chain has TRBV4-2 and TRBJ1-1; TRBD1 is a possible D gene (6 bases). V gave up 4 bases and J gave up 4 bases, with 13 bases separating them. The CDR3 is made up of 14 amino acids. Germline V gene sequence: CDR1 LGHNA, CDR2 YNFKEQ. This chain's CDR3 is CASSPFTGITEAFF. The CDR3 nucleotides are TGTGCCAGCAGCCCTTTCACAGGGATCACTGAAGCTTTCTTT.

This clone was seen a few times. The chain is built from TRBV19 and TRBJ1-6; D is perhaps TRBD1 (6 bases). The CDR3 has 14 amino acids. The ends were cut back, 4 bases at V and 4 bases at J, with 8 bases in the middle. The germline CDR1 and CDR2 sequences are LNHDA and SQIVND (reference sequence). For the CDR3, the DNA is TGTGCCAGTAGTAGGGGACAATATAATTCACCCCTCCACTTT. Amino acids: CASSRGQYNSPLHF.

The gene calls are TRBV15 and TRBJ1-5; D gene unclear. The CDR3 consists of 15 residues. Germline CDR1 and CDR2: LNHNV and YYDKDF (reference sequence). Deletions cut 2 bases from V and 10 bases from J, with 18 bases between. The CDR3 DNA sequence: TGTGCCACCAGCAGACAATTTGGGATCTATCTTCCCCAGCATTTT. Translating it yields CATSRQFGIYLPQHF.

The chain employs TRBV5-1 and TRBJ2-7; D might be TRBD1 (5 bases). The CDR3 contains 12 residues. From germline, CDR1 is SGHRS and CDR2 YFSETQ. Trimming cost V 4 bases and J 6 bases, with 11 bases left between them. This CDR3 reads CASSTQGPEQYF. For the CDR3, the DNA is TGCGCCAGCAGCACTCAGGGTCCCGAGCAGTACTTC.

This rearrangement joins TRBV11-2 to TRBJ1-1; D not certain. CDR3 length equals 15 residues. Trimming took off 0 bases at V and 0 bases at J, with 8 bases between the two ends. The germline V gene has CDR1 SGHAT and CDR2 FQNNGV. The DNA for the CDR3 is TGTGCCAGCAGCTTAGAATCGGCCTTGAACACTGAAGCTTTCTTT. Translation gives CASSLESALNTEAFF.

On this clone: Other DNA sequences in the same sample also yield this CDR3. DNA for the CDR3: TGTGCCAGCAGCTTAGGACAGGGTTATGAAAAACTGTTTTTT. Residues: CASSLGQGYEKLFF. The chain links TRBV7-2 to TRBJ1-4; 7 nucleotides align to TRBD1. This CDR3 has 14 amino acids. Germline CDR1 SGHTA, CDR2 FQGNSA. Losses at the gene ends were 1 base for V and 6 bases for J; bases not matched to a gene: 2.

This chain joins TRBV30 and TRBJ2-2; 8 bases fit TRBD1. CDR3 size: 14 residues. CDR1 is GTSNPN and CDR2 is SVGIG in the germline V gene (reference sequence). Unmatched junction bases numbered 8, after V lost 5 bases and J lost 6 bases. CDR3 residues: CAWAGTGMSGELFF. The CDR3 DNA is TGTGCCTGGGCCGGGACAGGCATGTCCGGGGAGCTGTTTTTT.

On this clone: Different DNA sequences within this sample yield the same CDR3. J is TRBJ2-2 and V is TRBV6-6; D uncertain. The CDR3 extends over 12 amino acids. CDR1 is MNHNY, CDR2 SVGAGI, per germline (reference sequence). Deletions cut 2 bases from V and 6 bases from J, with 4 bases between. The CDR3 sequence: CASSYSAGELFF. The DNA of the CDR3 is TGTGCCAGCAGTTACAGCGCCGGGGAGCTGTTTTTT.

The chain joins TRBV5-1 to TRBJ2-3, with D uncertain. V lost 0 bases, J lost 8 bases, and 10 bases lay in between. This CDR3 has 13 amino acids. The germline gives CDR1 SGHRS, CDR2 YFSETQ. In DNA, the CDR3 is TGCGCCAGCAGCTTGGCGGCCGCCAGTACGCAGTATTTT. As protein: CASSLAAASTQYF.

The gene calls are TRBV6-1 and TRBJ2-4; unclear D gene. CDR3 length: 12 residues. Germline CDR1 and CDR2: MNHNS and SASEGT. The germline V and J ends were trimmed by 10 bases and 11 bases, with 18 bases remaining between them. Here the CDR3 DNA reads TGTGCCACCTCCCCGTCAGGCCCTGTTCAGTACTTC. It yields the protein CATSPSGPVQYF.

Remarks on this clone: Other DNA sequences in the same sample also yield this CDR3. The chain has TRBV5-1 and TRBJ2-1, with a possible D match to TRBD2 (6 bases). The germline V and J ends were trimmed by 0 bases and 6 bases, with 7 bases remaining between them. There are 13 residues in the CDR3. CDR1 is SGHRS, CDR2 YFSETQ, per germline. The DNA of the CDR3 is TGCGCCAGCAGCTTGGGCGGGATCAATGAGCAGTTCTTC. Its translation is CASSLGGINEQFF.